This entry features one T cell receptor beta chain sequence. This specimen belongs to a study of T cells after posttransplantation cyclophosphamide. Germline V lookup: CDR1 MNHEY, CDR2 SMNVEV (reference sequence). The ends lost 4 bases at V and 4 bases at J; junction bases unmatched: 11. The CDR3 runs to 17 residues. The naive gate required viable CD3+CD4+ or CD3+CD8+ cells with CCR7+CD45RA+CD45RO-CD95-CD27+CD28+ phenotype. The related graft donor's blood sample was taken on the day of bone marrow donation. Using immunoSEQ multiplex PCR, the repertoire was profiled, and TCRdb retains in-frame clones only, with some absent. The table shows 31,000 or so clones, with around nine tenths occurring only once.

The source material was naive CD4+ T cells sorted from PBMCs. This receptor was taken from a woman in her fifties or sixties in good health, CMV-negative, and a related stem cell transplant donor. The chain combines TRBV27 with TRBJ2-1, with TRBD1 matching over 9 bases. The CDR3 bases are TGTGCCAGCAGTTCACCTACCTCGACAGGGGGGTACAATGAGCAGTTCTTC. Translating gives CASSSPTSTGGYNEQFF.